The present T cell receptor beta chain was sequenced within a study of tumor and adjacent non-tumor tissue in lung cancer. At the level of the study: Patients comprised 12 adenocarcinoma, a couple of squamous cell carcinoma and 1 small cell lung cancer. Samples averaged around 4 million productive TCRbeta reads each.

On this clonotype itself: Its antigen is unidentified. Germline is not matched at one junction end, which may reflect a read error.

This CDR3 has 12 residues. The V gene's germline CDR1 is SQVTM and CDR2 ANQGSEA. Study-wide results and limits: Patients with more diverse tumor TCRs had worse survival.

RNA was extracted from bulk tissue without any cell sorting. More than 3 cm separated this lung sample from the edge of the tumor. Three rounds of nested PCR, following a modified ARM-PCR protocol, produced the TCRbeta library. TCRdb itself ran the multiplex PCR reads through MiXCR, one entry per CDR3 protein. The sample includes 100,000 or so distinct CDR3 sequences, 65% of them seen just once. This TCR came from a man aged 30-40 years with non-small cell lung cancer. The sample comprised distant non-tumor lung tissue. The V call is TRBV29-1, the J call TRBJ1-1; tentative D call: TRBD1 (6 bases). CDR3 amino acids: CNVGGRGIEAFF. For the CDR3, the DNA is TGCAACGTTGGGGGGCGAGGCATTGAAGCTTTCTTT. The whole variable domain, remainder taken from reference TRBV29-1 and TRBJ1-1, is SAVISQKPSRDICQRGTSLTIQCQVDSQVTMMFWYRQQPGQSLTLIATANQGSEATYESGFVIDKFPISRPNLTFSTLTVSNMSPEDSSIYLCNVGGRGIEAFFGQGTRLTVV.